The 18 T cell receptor beta chains in this list originate from one sample, sequenced in a study of T cells in Graves' hyperthyroidism and ophthalmopathy. RNA transcripts gave rise to amplified TCR beta CDR3 regions. The study used the HTBI primer set for a first-round RT-PCR of the TCR CDR3. MiXCR, applied by TCRdb to the multiplex PCR reads, yields one record per CDR3 protein. The data contain 300,000 or so distinct CDR3 sequences, around 15% of them seen just once; the ten biggest clones take up less than 70%. Sequenced: blood. These TCRs come from a woman aged 55-70 years with Graves' ophthalmopathy.

This clonotype was seen a handful of times. The CDR3 is CASSQDLTSGRAEYF. CDR3 sequence (DNA): TGCGCCAGCAGCCAAGACCTGACTAGCGGGAGGGCCGAGTACTTC. V gene TRBV4-3 combines with J gene TRBJ2-5, with 14 bases identical to TRBD2. The trim removed 0 bases at V and 12 bases at J, leaving 6 bases unmatched. Germline CDR1 LGHNA, CDR2 YSLEER. CDR3 length equals 15 residues.

The chain recombines TRBV5-6 with TRBJ2-7; 9 nucleotides align to TRBD1. CDR1 and CDR2 from the germline V gene are SGHDT and YYEEEE. The trim removed 4 bases at V and 4 bases at J, leaving 12 bases unmatched. This CDR3 spans 16 amino acids. CDR3 region: CASSGKTGGAWYEQYF. CDR3 DNA: TGTGCCAGCAGCGGGAAAACAGGGGGCGCTTGGTACGAGCAGTACTTC.

This clonotype has a count of ten or more. V usage is TRBV18 and J usage is TRBJ1-5, with D possibly TRBD1 on 6 matching bases. Trimming stripped 1 base from V and 4 bases from J, with 14 bases between. Germline assignment: CDR1 KGHSH and CDR2 LQKENI. CDR3 length: 16 residues. The CDR3 protein is CASSPQGRGRNQPQHF. CDR3 coding DNA: TGTGCCAGCTCACCACAGGGCAGGGGAAGAAATCAGCCCCAGCATTTT.

This chain connects TRBV5-1 to TRBJ2-5, with no clear D. V gave up 5 bases and J gave up 5 bases, with 13 bases separating them. CDR1 is SGHRS, CDR2 YFSETQ, per germline. The CDR3 runs to 13 residues. This CDR3 reads CASRTSLPETQYF. CDR3 nucleotides: TGCGCCAGCAGAACTTCCTTGCCGGAGACCCAGTACTTC.

The rearrangement joins TRBV9 to TRBJ1-1; 9 nucleotides match TRBD1. Germline-derived CDR1 and CDR2 are SGDLS and YYNGEE. V shed 3 bases and J 3 bases; nucleotides not matched to a gene: 9. This CDR3 has 16 amino acids. As DNA, the CDR3 is TGTGCCAGCAGCGCTACCTACGGGACAGGGTACACTGAAGCTTTCTTT. Amino acid sequence: CASSATYGTGYTEAFF.

This clonotype was seen many times. The V and J genes are TRBV27 and TRBJ1-5; maybe TRBD1 (6 bases). Deletions cut 8 bases from V and 6 bases from J, with 14 bases between. Germline-derived CDR1 and CDR2 are MNHEY and SMNVEV (reference sequence). The CDR3 is 13 residues long. The CDR3: CASGGGLGQPQHF. The CDR3 nucleotides read TGTGCCAGCGGGGGGGGGCTCGGTCAGCCCCAGCATTTT.

This clonotype was observed at least ten times. The rearrangement joins TRBV4-1 to TRBJ1-5; weak D call: TRBD1 (6 bases). V lost 5 bases and J lost 4, with 15 bases in between. The length of the CDR3 is 15 residues. Germline CDR1 and CDR2: MGHRA and YSYEKL. The CDR3 bases are TGCGCCAGCAGCTCCATCCAGGGGATGAATCAGCCCCAGCATTTT. It yields the protein CASSSIQGMNQPQHF.

This clonotype was found many times. The chain links TRBV28 to TRBJ1-3, with TRBD1 as a possible D gene (6 bases). With 6 bases removed from V and 0 bases from J, the gap between germline ends came to 15 bases. Germline V gene data show CDR1 as MDHEN and CDR2 as SYDVKM. This CDR3 contains 16 residues. The CDR3 protein is CASSVGHSISGNTIYF. CDR3 nucleotides: TGTGCCAGCAGCGTGGGACATTCAATCTCTGGAAACACCATATATTTT. The whole variable domain, filled in from reference TRBV28 and TRBJ1-3, reads DVKVTQSSRYLVKRTGEKVFLECVQDMDHENMFWYRQDPGLGLRLIYFSYDVKMKEKGDIPEGYSVSREKKERFSLILESASTNQTSMYLCASSVGHSISGNTIYFGEGSWLTVV.

This clonotype was seen at least ten times. The chain couples TRBV12-5 to TRBJ1-3; D is undetermined. CDR3 size: 15 residues. From germline, CDR1 is LGHNT and CDR2 FRNRAP. The V gene lost 4 bases and the J gene lost 0 bases, with 10 bases spanning the gap. The CDR3 here is CASGSDSDSGNTIYF. The CDR3 region has the DNA TGTGCTAGTGGTTCGGACTCAGACTCTGGAAACACCATATATTTT. Complete variable domain (other parts from reference TRBV12-5 and TRBJ1-3): DARVTQTPRHKVTEMGQEVTMRCQPILGHNTVFWYRQTMMQGLELLAYFRNRAPLDDSGMPKDRFSAEMPDATLATLKIQPSEPRDSAVYFCASGSDSDSGNTIYFGEGSWLTVV.

This clonotype was seen more than once but under ten times. The chain has TRBV7-3 and TRBJ2-1; D not resolved. The CDR3 runs 14 residues. V lost 0 bases and J 5 bases, leaving 8 bases between the germline ends. Germline CDR1 SGHTA, CDR2 FQGTGA. CDR3 loop: CASSLTARNNEQFF. CDR3 sequence (DNA): TGTGCCAGCAGCTTAACGGCCAGAAACAATGAGCAGTTCTTC.

A word on this clonotype: A much larger clone differs by one base, so this may be a read error. V usage is TRBV4-3 and J usage is TRBJ2-3; 8 bases agree with TRBD2. Germline values: CDR1 LGHNA, CDR2 YSLEER. The CDR3 length is 15 residues. The CDR3 bases are TGCGCCAGCAGCCAAGGCGGGGGGAGCACAGATACGCGGTATTTT. This sequence encodes CASSQGGGSTDTRYF.

This sequence joins TRBV4-3 and TRBJ1-2; perhaps TRBD1 as D (5 bases). The CDR3 length is 16 residues. Germline V gene data show CDR1 as LGHNA and CDR2 as YSLEER. V dropped 3 bases and J dropped 8 bases, with 22 bases sitting between them. CDR3 bases: TGCGCCAGCAGCCATCCCGGTTCCGGGACCTTGGGAGGCTACACCTTC. Translation: CASSHPGSGTLGGYTF.

This clonotype was recorded many times. This chain links TRBV5-1 with TRBJ2-1; 12 bases align to TRBD2. CDR3 length: 16 amino acids. V shed 4 bases and J 6 bases; nucleotides not matched to a gene: 8. Germline CDR1 and CDR2: SGHRS and YFSETQ. The CDR3 DNA reads as TGCGCCAGCAGCAATCAGCCGGGACTAGCGGGCAATGAGCAGTTCTTC. This sequence encodes CASSNQPGLAGNEQFF.

This clonotype was seen many times. The chain carries TRBV18 and TRBJ2-7; TRBD2 matches 12 bases. Trimming took 6 bases from V and 6 from J; bases not matched to a gene: 9. The CDR3 has 15 amino acids. The V gene's germline CDR1 is KGHSH and CDR2 LQKENI. Written as DNA, the CDR3 is TGTGCCAGCTCTCGGGGACTAGCGGGCTTCAGCGAGCAGTACTTC. Encoded protein: CASSRGLAGFSEQYF.

The genes are TRBV5-1 and TRBJ1-4; D may be TRBD1 (5 bases). V lost 3 bases, J lost 0 bases, and 9 bases lay in between. CDR3 length equals 15 residues. Per germline, CDR1 SGHRS and CDR2 YFSETQ. Written as DNA, the CDR3 is TGCGCCAGCAGCTACGACAGATCAACTAATGAAAAACTGTTTTTT. This gives the protein CASSYDRSTNEKLFF.

The chain is built from TRBV3-1 and TRBJ2-1; TRBD1 or TRBD2 may be the D gene (5 bases each). The germline V gene has CDR1 LGHDT and CDR2 YNNKEL (reference sequence). V lost 1 base and J 3 bases, leaving 10 bases between the germline ends. The CDR3 is 15 amino acids. CDR3 protein: CASSQAWGFYNEQFF. CDR3 nucleotide sequence: TGTGCCAGCAGCCAAGCCTGGGGGTTCTACAATGAGCAGTTCTTC.

This clonotype came up a few times. The chain is built from TRBV5-1 and TRBJ1-4; perhaps TRBD1 as D (6 bases). Between the trimmed V and J ends, which lost 3 bases and 4 bases, there was a span of 16 bases. There are 16 residues in the CDR3. CDR1 and CDR2 (germline): SGHRS, YFSETQ. The CDR3 is CASSSTWDTHNEKLFF. CDR3 nucleotide sequence: TGCGCCAGCAGCTCCACCTGGGACACCCATAATGAAAAACTGTTTTTT.

V gene TRBV20-1 combines with J gene TRBJ2-1; 8 positions agree with TRBD1. Trimming took 5 bases from V and 7 from J; bases not matched to a gene: 10. CDR1 DFQATT and CDR2 SNEGSKA come from the germline V gene (reference sequence). This CDR3 has 14 residues. The CDR3 nucleotides read TGCAGTGCTCCGACAGGGGTGGAGGGGAATGAGCAGTTCTTC. Amino acids: CSAPTGVEGNEQFF.